This TCR beta chain was profiled in a study of shared clonotypes between healthy human individuals. CDR1 MNHNY and CDR2 SVGAGI come from the germline V gene (reference sequence). The CDR3 sequence is 15 residues long. V was trimmed by 5 bases and J by 4 bases, leaving 17 bases between them. This clone appeared once. Method: immunoSEQ multiplex PCR; TCRdb's copy keeps in-frame clones and lacks some. Of under 2,500,000 clones listed, nearly 97% are singletons. Sequenced input: naive CD4+ T cells sorted from blood. The subset denotes: CD45RA+ positively selected. This TCR was recovered from a man aged 18 to 30 in good health. The gene calls are TRBV6-6 and TRBJ1-2; the D gene is possibly TRBD1 (5 bases). The CDR3 DNA is TGTGCCAGCAGTGATCGGCCCTCAGGGAGCTATGGCTACACCTTC. Translating it yields CASSDRPSGSYGYTF.